The clone carrying this TCR beta chain was counted only a few times. CDR3 size: 14 residues. The germline gives CDR1 SGHNT, CDR2 YENEEA. V was pared by 2 bases and J by 0 bases, with 7 bases between. This record comes from a study of blood T cell repertoires in COVID-19. Overall study context: Samples representing acute and convalescent COVID-19 were sourced from the United States, Italy and Spain. Sources were T cells, B-cell-depleted T cells, or PBMCs; the material itself was cDNA or gDNA.

Original analysis: By means of reference gene primer amplification, nucleated cell counts were estimated. Sequencing used immunoSEQ multiplex PCR; TCRdb keeps in-frame clones, though not all of them. V, J and clone size were drawn from that table, and D and trimming were deduced from the DNA. Among about 400,000 clones listed, approximately 85% were seen once. Participants had their cohort set by participant-reported clinical history. The sample comprised PBMCs or T cells enriched from blood (not recorded which). The sequence was collected from a woman aged 40 to 50 with acute COVID-19. The chain couples TRBV11-3 to TRBJ2-5; D is unclear. The CDR3 region has the DNA TGTGCCAGCAGCTTAAGCCGCTACCAAGAGACCCAGTACTTC. Translation gives CASSLSRYQETQYF.